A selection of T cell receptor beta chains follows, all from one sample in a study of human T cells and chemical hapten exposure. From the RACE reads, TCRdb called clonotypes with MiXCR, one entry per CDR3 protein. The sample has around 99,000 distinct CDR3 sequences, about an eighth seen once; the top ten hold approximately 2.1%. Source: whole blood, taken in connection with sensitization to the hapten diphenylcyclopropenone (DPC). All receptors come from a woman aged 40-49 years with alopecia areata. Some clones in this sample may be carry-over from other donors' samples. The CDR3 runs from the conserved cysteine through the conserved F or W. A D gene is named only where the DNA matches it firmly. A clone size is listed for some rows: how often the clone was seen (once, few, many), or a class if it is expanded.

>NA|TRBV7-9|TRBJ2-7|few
CASSLSMSEQYF
TGTGCCAGCAGCTTGAGTATGAGCGAGCAGTACTTC
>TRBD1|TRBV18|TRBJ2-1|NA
CASSPNRGPSSYNEQFF
TGTGCCAGCTCACCAAACAGGGGCCCAAGCTCCTACAATGAGCAGTTCTTC
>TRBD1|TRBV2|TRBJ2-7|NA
CASRPTGLSYEQYF
TGTGCCAGCAGACCGACAGGGTTATCCTACGAGCAGTACTTC
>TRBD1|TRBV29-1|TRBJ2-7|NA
CSTGQGSREQYF
TGCAGCACGGGACAGGGGTCGAGGGAGCAGTACTTC
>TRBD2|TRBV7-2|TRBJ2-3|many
CASSLGASGSTDTQYF
TGTGCCAGCAGCTTAGGGGCTAGCGGGAGCACAGATACGCAGTATTTT
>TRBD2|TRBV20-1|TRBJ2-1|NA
CSAYRDVPGLNYNEQFF
TGCAGTGCTTATCGTGACGTCCCGGGACTAAACTACAATGAGCAGTTCTTC
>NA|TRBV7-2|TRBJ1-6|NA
CASSLNVGRGNSPLHF
TGTGCCAGCAGCTTAAATGTCGGTAGGGGGAATTCACCCCTCCACTTT
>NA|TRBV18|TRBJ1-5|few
CASSPPGSRNGGLPQHF
TGTGCCAGCTCACCACCTGGCTCACGGAACGGCGGTTTGCCCCAGCATTTT
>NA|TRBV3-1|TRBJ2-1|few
CASSQAVDLRVKQFF
TGTGCCAGCAGCCAAGCCGTAGACCTTAGAGTCAAGCAGTTCTTC
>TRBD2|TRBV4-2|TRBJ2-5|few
CASSQGGLAGPETQYF
TGTGCCAGCAGCCAAGGGGGACTAGCGGGACCGGAGACCCAGTACTTC
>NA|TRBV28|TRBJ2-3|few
CASSTLRGLSTARTDTQYF
TGTGCCAGCAGTACCCTTCGGGGGCTCTCAACGGCCCGCACAGATACGCAGTATTTT
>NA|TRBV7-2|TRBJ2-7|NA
CASSLRNSYEQYF
TGTGCCAGCAGCCTGCGGAACTCCTACGAGCAGTACTTC
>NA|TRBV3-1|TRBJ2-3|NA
CASRPQLATTDTQYF
TGTGCCAGCAGGCCACAGCTAGCGACCACAGATACGCAGTATTTT
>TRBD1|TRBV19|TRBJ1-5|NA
CASSNQDRGRGGRNQPQHF
TGTGCCAGTAGTAACCAGGACAGGGGGCGCGGCGGCCGCAATCAGCCCCAGCATTTT
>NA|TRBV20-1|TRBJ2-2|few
CSASVPRADGELFF
TGCAGTGCTAGTGTTCCCAGGGCGGACGGGGAGCTGTTTTTT
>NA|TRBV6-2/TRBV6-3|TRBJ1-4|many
CASRRGGEKLFF
TGTGCCAGCAGGCGCGGAGGAGAAAAACTGTTTTTT
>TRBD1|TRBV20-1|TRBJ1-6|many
CSARPTGADNSPLHF
TGCAGTGCTAGACCAACAGGGGCGGATAATTCACCCCTCCACTTT
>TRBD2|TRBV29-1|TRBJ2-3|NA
CSVVLAGGVITDTQYF
TGCAGCGTTGTGCTAGCGGGAGGCGTTATAACAGATACGCAGTATTTT
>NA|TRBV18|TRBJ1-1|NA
CASSPVDLNTEAFF
TGTGCCAGCTCACCAGTAGATTTGAACACTGAAGCTTTCTTT
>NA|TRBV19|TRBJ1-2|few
CASTYSYGYTF
TGTGCCAGTACGTACAGTTATGGCTACACCTTC
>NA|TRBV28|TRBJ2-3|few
CASRVSRGTDTQYF
TGTGCCAGCAGGGTCTCACGGGGTACAGATACGCAGTATTTT
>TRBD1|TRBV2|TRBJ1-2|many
CASSESRGHGYTF
TGTGCCAGCAGTGAAAGCAGGGGGCATGGCTACACCTTC